This T cell receptor (beta chain) was obtained from a study of blood T cell repertoires in COVID-19. Germline V gene data show CDR1 as MNHNS and CDR2 as SASEGT. The CDR3 is 17 residues long. After removal of 4 bases from V and 2 bases from J, the junction contained 10 bases not matched to a gene. The assay was immunoSEQ multiplex PCR, and TCRdb's table has in-frame clones only and misses some. Of about 150,000 clones in the sample, 88% were seen once. The specimen sequenced was peripheral blood. The receptor comes from a man aged 45-65 years who had recovered from COVID-19. The chain recombines TRBV6-1 with TRBJ2-7, with 11 positions matching TRBD2. The CDR3 nucleotides read TGTGCCAGCAGTGGCACACTTACTAGCGGGGGAACCTACGAGCAGTACTTC. This sequence encodes CASSGTLTSGGTYEQYF.